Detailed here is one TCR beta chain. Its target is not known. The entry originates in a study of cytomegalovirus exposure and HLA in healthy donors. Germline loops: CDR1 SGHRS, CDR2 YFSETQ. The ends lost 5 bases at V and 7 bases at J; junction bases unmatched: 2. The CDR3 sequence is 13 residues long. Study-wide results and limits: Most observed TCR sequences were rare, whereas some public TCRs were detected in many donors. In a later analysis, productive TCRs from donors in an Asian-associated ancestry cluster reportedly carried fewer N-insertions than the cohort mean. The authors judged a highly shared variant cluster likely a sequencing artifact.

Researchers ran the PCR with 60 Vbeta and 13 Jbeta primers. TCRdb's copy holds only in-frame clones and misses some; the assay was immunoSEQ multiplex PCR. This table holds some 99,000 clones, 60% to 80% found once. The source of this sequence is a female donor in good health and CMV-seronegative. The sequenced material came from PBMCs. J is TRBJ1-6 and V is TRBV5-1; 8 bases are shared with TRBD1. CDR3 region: CASRGQENSPLHF. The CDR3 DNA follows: TGCGCCAGCAGGGGACAGGAAAATTCACCCCTCCACTTT.